The clone carrying this T cell receptor beta chain came up many times. The data originate from a study of T cells in Graves' hyperthyroidism and ophthalmopathy. The CDR3 consists of 12 residues. V lost 3 bases and J lost 8, with 7 bases in between. Germline V lookup: CDR1 KGHDR, CDR2 SFDVKD. There were TCR beta CDR3 regions amplified from RNA transcripts. The HTBI primer set served for first-round RT-PCR of the TCR CDR3. Each CDR3 protein is one row after TCRdb ran MiXCR on the multiplex PCR reads. The sample lists 350,000 to 400,000 distinct CDR3 sequences; more than 13% were seen once. This receptor was identified in a woman between 25 and 40 years old with Graves' hyperthyroidism. The J gene is TRBJ2-1, the V gene TRBV24-1; D ambiguous. Sequenced material: blood. The CDR3 nucleotides are TGTGCCACCAGTGATGTGGCTTATGAGCAGTTCTTC. It is translated as CATSDVAYEQFF.